A single sample is the source of the 26 T cell receptor beta chains below, sequenced in a study of OX40 agonist ivuxolimab in advanced cancers. Here immunoSEQ multiplex PCR was the method, and the copy in TCRdb shows in-frame clones only, minus some. Of fewer than 15,000 clones in the sample, roughly 80% were seen once. The sample in question was CD4+ or CD8+ T cells sorted from blood, obtained in a trial of the OX40 agonist ivuxolimab. These TCRs come from an adult with an advanced solid tumor such as melanoma, head and neck, liver or kidney cancer.

The chain employs TRBV4-3 and TRBJ2-2; D uncertain. Trimming shortened V by 1 base and J by 3 bases, and 12 bases separated the two germline ends. CDR1 and CDR2 (germline): LGHNA, YSLEER. The CDR3 runs 16 residues. As DNA, the CDR3 is TGCGCCAGCAGCCAAGCGGCTGGCGGAGACACCGGGGAGCTGTTTTTT. Protein product: CASSQAAGGDTGELFF.

V gene TRBV6-5 combines with J gene TRBJ2-7, with a tentative D call TRBD1 (7 bases). Trimming shortened V by 2 bases and J by 7 bases, and 12 bases separated the two germline ends. Germline assignment: CDR1 MNHEY and CDR2 SVGAGI. This CDR3 has 13 residues. In nucleotides, the CDR3 is TGTGCCAGCAGTTACGAGGGGGCGGGGGAGCAGTACTTC. This sequence encodes CASSYEGAGEQYF.

CDR3 DNA sequence: TGTGCCAGCAGTGCGGCAGGGCCCTTCTTGTCCAACGAGCAGTACTTC. It encodes CASSAAGPFLSNEQYF. The chain has TRBV6-1 and TRBJ2-7; TRBD1 might be the D (5 bases). The germline CDR1 and CDR2 sequences are MNHNS and SASEGT. This CDR3 has 16 residues. The V gene lost 4 bases and the J gene lost 5 bases, with 21 bases spanning the gap.

The chain is built from TRBV7-9 and TRBJ1-2; maybe TRBD1 (5 bases). V lost 0 bases and J lost 5, with 19 bases in between. The CDR3 is 17 amino acids. Germline V gene data show CDR1 as SEHNR and CDR2 as FQNEAQ (reference sequence). In DNA, the CDR3 is TGTGCCAGCAGCTTAGCGGACATTCGGCCAGGTGTATATGGCTACACCTTC. Protein: CASSLADIRPGVYGYTF.

This clone was counted only a few times. CDR3 protein: CASSFSRGANEKLFF. CDR3 DNA: TGTGCCAGCAGCTTTAGTCGGGGGGCTAATGAAAAACTGTTTTTT. This sequence joins TRBV5-6 and TRBJ1-4, with a weak D call TRBD1 (5 bases). In germline, CDR1 is SGHDT, CDR2 YYEEEE. Trimming cost V 2 bases and J 3 bases, with 11 bases left between them. The CDR3 totals 15 residues.

This rearrangement joins TRBV7-9 to TRBJ2-5; TRBD1 is a possible D gene (6 bases). The V end lost 2 bases, the J end lost 2 bases, and 6 bases lay between the germline ends. Looked up from germline, CDR1 is SEHNR and CDR2 is FQNEAQ (reference sequence). CDR3 length: 13 amino acids. CDR3 amino acids: CASSLRGQETQYF. CDR3 coding DNA: TGTGCCAGCAGCTTAAGGGGGCAAGAGACCCAGTACTTC.

The chain combines TRBV4-3 with TRBJ2-2; D uncertain. This CDR3 has 16 residues. Trimming took 1 base from V and 2 from J, leaving 11 bases between them. The V gene's germline CDR1 is LGHNA and CDR2 YSLEER. CDR3 nucleotides: TGCGCCAGCAGCCAAGGGGTATCGGGTAACACCGGGGAGCTGTTTTTT. Its translation is CASSQGVSGNTGELFF.

The V gene is TRBV19, the J gene TRBJ2-7; a weak D match, TRBD1 (6 bases). The CDR3 length is 15 residues. V lost 0 bases to trimming and J lost 3 bases, with 12 bases between them. Germline values: CDR1 LNHDA, CDR2 SQIVND (reference sequence). The CDR3 nucleotides read TGTGCCAGTAGTATAGACCTTAGGACAGACTACGAGCAGTACTTC. It is translated as CASSIDLRTDYEQYF. Drawing the rest from reference TRBV19 and TRBJ2-7, the complete variable domain is DGGITQSPKYLFRKEGQNVTLSCEQNLNHDAMYWYRQDPGQGLRLIYYSQIVNDFQKGDIAEGYSVSREKKESFPLTVTSAQKNPTAFYLCASSIDLRTDYEQYFGPGTRLTVT.

The chain carries TRBV29-1 and TRBJ2-3; D perhaps matches TRBD1 (5 bases). The CDR3 is made up of 16 amino acids. Trimming took off 0 bases at V and 1 base at J, with 14 bases between the two ends. Germline V gives CDR1 SQVTM, CDR2 ANQGSEA. CDR3 loop: CSVEDLQGVGTDTQYF. CDR3 coding DNA: TGCAGCGTTGAAGATCTACAAGGGGTGGGCACAGATACGCAGTATTTT.

The chain joins TRBV28 to TRBJ2-7; D not certain. V gave up 3 bases and J gave up 2 bases, with 2 bases separating them. CDR1 and CDR2 from the germline V gene are MDHEN and SYDVKM. The CDR3 contains 11 residues. DNA of the CDR3: TGTGCCAGCAGTTTTACCTACGAGCAGTACTTC. This codes for CASSFTYEQYF.

This clone has only a few counts. The chain carries TRBV6-6 and TRBJ1-5, with TRBD1 matching over 7 bases. This CDR3 contains 16 residues. Unmatched junction bases numbered 9, after V lost 3 bases and J lost 4 bases. Germline CDR1 and CDR2: MNHNY and SVGAGI (reference sequence). CDR3 bases: TGTGCCAGCAGTTATCACCGGGACAGAGAGAATCAGCCCCAGCATTTT. Residues: CASSYHRDRENQPQHF.

This clone was observed once. The CDR3 nucleotides read TGTGCCACCATGGACAGGATTAATGAAAAACTGTTTTTT. It encodes CATMDRINEKLFF. The V and J genes are TRBV15 and TRBJ1-4, with 7 bases lining up with TRBD1. CDR1 and CDR2 (germline): LNHNV, YYDKDF (reference sequence). Trimming took 7 bases from V and 4 from J; bases not matched to a gene: 3. CDR3 length: 13 residues.

This clone occurred once. The rearrangement uses TRBV5-1 and TRBJ2-7, with 8 bases matching TRBD2. J was trimmed by 2 bases and V by 0 bases; bases with no gene match: 4. The germline gives CDR1 SGHRS, CDR2 YFSETQ. The CDR3 extends over 15 amino acids. CDR3: CASSLAGRATYEQYF. The CDR3 DNA reads as TGCGCCAGCAGCTTGGCCGGGAGGGCAACCTACGAGCAGTACTTC.

The gene calls are TRBV6-5 and TRBJ1-4; TRBD1 matches 7 bases. CDR1 and CDR2 (germline): MNHEY, SVGAGI. The CDR3 length is 14 residues. With 5 bases clipped from V and 4 bases from J, the junction kept 4 bases outside the gene matches. The CDR3 here is CASSPGQNNEKLFF. For the CDR3, the DNA is TGTGCCAGCAGTCCGGGACAGAATAATGAAAAACTGTTTTTT.

The chain combines TRBV7-9 with TRBJ2-5; D not resolved. The J call may be incorrect, as the DNA end agrees better with TRBJ2-7. Per germline, CDR1 SEHNR and CDR2 FQNEAQ (reference sequence). This CDR3 is 13 amino acids long. This CDR3 reads CASSSQISYEQYF. The DNA for the CDR3 is TGTGCCAGCAGCTCACAGATTTCCTACGAGCAGTACTTC.

The rearrangement links TRBV14 to TRBJ2-1; weak D call: TRBD2 (6 bases). This CDR3 region has 16 residues. Germline V gene lookup returns CDR1 SGHDN and CDR2 FVKESK. The V end was cut by 1 base, the J end by 4 bases, with 14 bases between. The CDR3 loop is CASSQAGTGGYNEQFF. CDR3 DNA: TGTGCCAGCAGCCAAGCCGGGACTGGGGGGTACAATGAGCAGTTCTTC.

This chain joins TRBV7-9 and TRBJ2-2, with TRBD2 matching 12 bases. CDR1 and CDR2 (germline): SEHNR, FQNEAQ (reference sequence). The CDR3 totals 16 residues. Unmatched junction bases numbered 8, after V lost 7 bases and J lost 5 bases. The DNA for the CDR3 is TGTGCCAGCAAACTAGCGGGAGGTGGGGCGACCGGGGAGCTGTTTTTT. Translated: CASKLAGGGATGELFF.

This clone ranks as medium-sized. The sample carries other DNA sequences with the same CDR3. The V call is TRBV9, the J call TRBJ1-1; 8 positions match TRBD1. The V segment lost 0 bases and the J segment 0 bases; nucleotides outside the gene matches: 1. This CDR3 spans 15 amino acids. Germline CDR1 is SGDLS and CDR2 is YYNGEE. CDR3 loop: CASSVGTGLNTEAFF. The CDR3 DNA reads TGTGCCAGCAGCGTAGGGACAGGGCTGAACACTGAAGCTTTCTTT.

V usage is TRBV28 and J usage is TRBJ1-5; D is possibly TRBD1 (6 bases). The V gene's germline CDR1 is MDHEN and CDR2 SYDVKM. Deletions cut 4 bases from V and 6 bases from J, with 16 bases between. This CDR3 region has 15 residues. The CDR3 spells CASSSRGGPVQPQHF. CDR3 coding DNA: TGTGCCAGCAGTTCCCGAGGGGGGCCCGTTCAGCCCCAGCATTTT. The full variable domain, with the rest looked up from reference TRBV28 and TRBJ1-5, is DVKVTQSSRYLVKRTGEKVFLECVQDMDHENMFWYRQDPGLGLRLIYFSYDVKMKEKGDIPEGYSVSREKKERFSLILESASTNQTSMYLCASSSRGGPVQPQHFGDGTRLSIL.

This sequence joins TRBV7-9 and TRBJ1-5, with 8 bases that match TRBD1. V lost 4 bases, J lost 7 bases, and 6 bases stayed unmatched. Germline V gives CDR1 SEHNR, CDR2 FQNEAQ (reference sequence). There are 14 residues in the CDR3. The CDR3: CASSSGGAGQPQHF. CDR3 nucleotide sequence: TGTGCCAGCAGCTCAGGGGGCGCAGGACAGCCCCAGCATTTT.

DNA of the CDR3: TGTGCCAGCACAGGACTAGCGAACAACAATGAGCAGTTCTTC. Protein product: CASTGLANNNEQFF. The V call is TRBV6-5, the J call TRBJ2-1; 9 bases are a match to TRBD2. Germline V gene lookup returns CDR1 MNHEY and CDR2 SVGAGI. The CDR3 sequence is 14 residues long. Germline trimming cut 7 bases from V and 5 bases from J; bases unmatched to any gene: 6.

The chain couples TRBV28 to TRBJ2-5, with D hard to call. Germline V CDR1 and CDR2: MDHEN, SYDVKM. Deletions cut 2 bases from V and 5 bases from J, with 18 bases between. This CDR3 comprises 16 residues. In DNA, the CDR3 is TGTGCCAGCAGTTTACCGAACGTAAGGGCCTTGGAGACCCAGTACTTC. Translation gives CASSLPNVRALETQYF.

The CDR3: CASSLDSNQPQHF. CDR3 nucleotide sequence: TGTGCCAGCAGCTTAGACAGCAATCAGCCCCAGCATTTT. The chain links TRBV11-2 to TRBJ1-5; no definite D call. V was clipped by 0 bases and J by 1 base, with 1 base between them. From germline, CDR1 is SGHAT and CDR2 FQNNGV. The CDR3 loop spans 13 amino acids.

The chain has TRBV19 and TRBJ2-7; D unresolved. V was pared by 7 bases and J by 6 bases, with 16 bases between. The length of the CDR3 is 13 residues. Germline values: CDR1 LNHDA, CDR2 SQIVND (reference sequence). The CDR3 is CASIDPLVGEQYF. The CDR3 coding sequence is TGTGCCAGTATAGACCCATTGGTCGGCGAGCAGTACTTC.

The rearrangement uses TRBV19 and TRBJ2-2, with 7 nucleotides matching TRBD1. V dropped 6 bases and J dropped 4; count of bases not matched to a gene: 5. This CDR3 comprises 14 residues. Looked up from germline, CDR1 is LNHDA and CDR2 is SQIVND (reference sequence). The CDR3 region has the DNA TGTGCCAGTAGCCTGGGACAGATCACCGGGGAGCTGTTTTTT. Protein product: CASSLGQITGELFF.

The chain carries TRBV2 and TRBJ2-1, with 7 bases aligning to TRBD2. The CDR3 is 15 amino acids. Per the germline V gene, CDR1 is SNHLY and CDR2 is FYNNEI. Germline trimming cut 4 bases from V and 4 bases from J; bases unmatched to any gene: 7. CDR3 sequence (DNA): TGTGCCAGCAGTGTACAGGCGGGGGTATACAATGAGCAGTTCTTC. The encoded protein is CASSVQAGVYNEQFF.